A selection of T cell receptor beta chains follows, all from one sample in a study of cytomegalovirus exposure and HLA in healthy donors. The data were produced by immunoSEQ multiplex PCR, yet TCRdb's version contains in-frame clones alone and is incomplete. The sample shows roughly 78,000 clones, roughly 63% of them seen only once. The sample was PBMCs. Source of these receptors: a man under 40 in good health and CMV-seropositive. Both conserved end residues are trimmed from each CDR3. Fields, in order: V gene, clone size, J gene, CDR3 protein. Size is stated for part of the rows, as once, few or many counts, or as a class when the clone is expanded.

>TRBV27|.|TRBJ1-4
ASSLSGDREYEKLF
>TRBV7-6|.|TRBJ2-7
ASSLQGQGSYEQY
>TRBV7-2|.|TRBJ2-7
ASTIQGAQGYEQY
>TRBV5-6|.|TRBJ2-7
ASSWTGYEQY
>TRBV6-5|.|TRBJ2-7
ASSYSGDEQY
>TRBV4-1|.|TRBJ2-3
ASSQVLWGIDTQY
>TRBV11-3|.|TRBJ2-5
ASSLVGAWETQY
>TRBV9|few|TRBJ1-5
ASSVERPQSTGAFFQPQH
>TRBV15|.|TRBJ2-2
ATSPQRTNTGELF
>TRBV6-5|.|TRBJ1-1
ASSSGQGLGTEAF
>TRBV5-6|.|TRBJ2-7
ASNGGNYEQY
>TRBV6-6|.|TRBJ1-1
ASSIRELNTEAF
>TRBV19|.|TRBJ2-1
ASNSERNEQF